The text below deals with one T cell receptor (beta chain). Its cognate antigen is unknown. The junction had 2 bases not matched to a gene; V was cut back by 5 bases and J by 6 bases. The CDR3 consists of 13 residues. Germline V gene data show CDR1 as MNHEY and CDR2 as SVGAGI. Anyone with autoimmune disease history or systemic immunosuppression was excluded. The data stem from a study of OX40 agonist ivuxolimab in advanced cancers. Across the whole study: Ivuxolimab, an agonistic anti-OX40 (CD134) antibody, was given to patients. Patients treated during dose escalation were battling hepatocellular carcinoma, melanoma, renal cell or head and neck cancer. Overall study results and limits: In general, CD8+ T cells held more expanded clones than CD4+ did, on average.

Generated by immunoSEQ multiplex PCR, the TCRdb table keeps only in-frame clones and is missing some. The sample includes around 3,100 clones, less than 85% seen only once; the top ten take approximately 85%. Sample: CD4+ or CD8+ T cells sorted from blood, taken in a trial of the OX40 agonist ivuxolimab. The TCR was taken from an adult with an advanced solid tumor such as melanoma, head and neck, liver or kidney cancer. V and J are TRBV6-5 and TRBJ2-1; 9 bases match TRBD2. The CDR3: CASSAGGFNEQFF. The CDR3 nucleotides read TGTGCCAGCAGTGCGGGGGGGTTCAATGAGCAGTTCTTC.